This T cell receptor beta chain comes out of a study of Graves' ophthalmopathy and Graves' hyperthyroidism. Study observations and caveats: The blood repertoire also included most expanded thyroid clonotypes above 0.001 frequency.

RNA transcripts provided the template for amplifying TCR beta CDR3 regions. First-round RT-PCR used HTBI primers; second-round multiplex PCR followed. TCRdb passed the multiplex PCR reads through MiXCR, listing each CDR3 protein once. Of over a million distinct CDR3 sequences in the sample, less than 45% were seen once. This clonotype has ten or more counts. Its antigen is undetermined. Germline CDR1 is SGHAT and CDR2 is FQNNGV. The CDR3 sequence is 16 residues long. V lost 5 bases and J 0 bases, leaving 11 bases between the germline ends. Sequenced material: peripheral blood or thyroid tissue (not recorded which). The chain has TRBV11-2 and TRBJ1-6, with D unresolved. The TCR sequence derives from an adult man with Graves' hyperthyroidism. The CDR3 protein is CASSRRSPSYNSPLHF. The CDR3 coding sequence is TGTGCCAGCAGCAGGCGATCCCCCTCCTATAATTCACCCCTCCACTTT. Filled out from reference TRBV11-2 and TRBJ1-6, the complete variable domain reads EAGVAQSPRYKIIEKRQSVAFWCNPISGHATLYWYQQILGQGPKLLIQFQNNGVVDDSQLPKDRFSAERLKGVDSTLKIQPAKLEDSAVYLCASSRRSPSYNSPLHFGNGTRLTVT.